This T cell receptor beta chain was observed in a study of blood T cell repertoires in COVID-19. In the authors' workflow: Estimates of nucleated cell counts were drawn from the amplification of reference gene primers. Data came from immunoSEQ multiplex PCR; TCRdb stores just in-frame clones and leaves some out. V and J calls and clone size follow that table, whereas D and trimming were derived from the DNA. The sample consists of 100,000 to 150,000 clones, approximately 80% of them appearing once. Trimming at V came to 6 bases and at J to 5 bases, leaving 14 bases not matched to a gene. This CDR3 spans 17 amino acids. Germline V CDR1 and CDR2: SNHLY, FYNNEI.

The V gene is TRBV2, the J gene TRBJ2-2, with 8 bases matching TRBD1. This TCR was recovered from a man aged 35 to 55 with active or convalescent COVID-19. Input material: peripheral blood. The CDR3 is CASSLSGGQGKTGELFF. CDR3 nucleotide sequence: TGTGCCAGCAGCCTATCAGGTGGACAGGGTAAAACCGGGGAGCTGTTTTTT.